Below, 26 T cell receptor beta chains from the same sample are listed, as sequenced in a study of T-cell memory formation after mild COVID-19. Via MiXCR, TCRdb re-called the 5' RACE reads, giving one row per CDR3 protein. The sample contains about 49,000 distinct CDR3 sequences, roughly 27% of which appear only once. The specimen was PBMCs or a T cell subset sorted from them (not recorded which). The receptor source for this set is a young man who had mild COVID-19 (a few samples of this study predate the infection). Cell type and time point are not known.

The J gene is TRBJ2-7, the V gene TRBV27; 7 bases map to TRBD2. The CDR3 is 15 residues long. From germline, CDR1 is MNHEY and CDR2 SMNVEV (reference sequence). Trimming at V came to 0 bases and at J to 3 bases, leaving 5 bases not matched to a gene. Written as DNA, the CDR3 is TGTGCCAGCAGTTTATCAGGCGGGGGAAGCTACGAGCAGTACGTC. Protein: CASSLSGGGSYEQYV.

The J gene is TRBJ1-1, the V gene TRBV4-3; a possible D gene is TRBD1 (6 bases). The length of the CDR3 is 15 residues. The germline V and J ends were trimmed by 0 bases and 6 bases, with 14 bases remaining between them. Per germline, CDR1 LGHNA and CDR2 YSLEER. The CDR3 coding sequence is TGCGCCAGCAGCCAAGATGGGGGCGTCCTGGCTGAAGCTTTCTTT. Its protein product is CASSQDGGVLAEAFF.

This chain links TRBV11-2 with TRBJ2-2; perhaps TRBD1 as D (6 bases). Between the trimmed V and J ends, which lost 5 bases and 2 bases, there was a span of 9 bases. The CDR3 covers 14 residues. CDR1 is SGHAT and CDR2 is FQNNGV in the germline V gene. The CDR3 protein is CASSRRGNTGELFF. As DNA, the CDR3 is TGTGCCAGCAGCCGCAGGGGAAACACCGGGGAGCTGTTTTTT.

The chain couples TRBV7-2 to TRBJ1-1; D gene uncertain. This CDR3 spans 13 amino acids. Germline CDR1 reads SGHTA; CDR2 reads FQGNSA. V gave up 4 bases and J gave up 4 bases, with 10 bases separating them. CDR3: CASSSFPGTEAFF. CDR3 nucleotides: TGTGCCAGCAGCTCCTTCCCGGGCACTGAAGCTTTCTTT.

The V call is TRBV4-3, the J call TRBJ2-4; weak D call: TRBD2 (5 bases). V was cut by 3 bases and J by 0 bases, with 12 bases left in between. Germline V gene data show CDR1 as LGHNA and CDR2 as YSLEER. This CDR3 spans 16 amino acids. The CDR3 reads CASSQSAGVAKNIQYF. The CDR3 DNA reads as TGCGCCAGCAGCCAGTCGGCGGGTGTAGCCAAAAACATTCAGTACTTC.

This clonotype appeared a single time. The chain joins TRBV6-5 to TRBJ1-2; the D is unclear. This CDR3 spans 12 amino acids. V was pared by 2 bases and J by 8 bases, with 9 bases between. Germline CDR1 and CDR2: MNHEY and SVGAGI. The CDR3 DNA sequence: TGTGCCAGCAGTTACGGGGATCGGGGCTACACCTTC. Encoded protein: CASSYGDRGYTF.

CDR3 amino acids: CASSPGGTYGYTF. The DNA of the CDR3 is TGTGCCAGCAGCCCGGGGGGGACGTATGGCTACACCTTC. The J gene is TRBJ1-2, the V gene TRBV7-6; maybe TRBD1 (5 bases). Per the germline V gene, CDR1 is SGHVS and CDR2 is FNYEAQ. Trimming removed 5 bases at V and 5 bases at J, with 12 bases between. The CDR3 is 13 amino acids.

Turning to this clonotype: Relative to the germline gene, one junction end is altered; a read error may explain this. The chain recombines TRBV15 with TRBJ2-7; D gene ambiguous. Germline assignment: CDR1 LNHNV and CDR2 YYDKDF (reference sequence). This CDR3 region has 13 residues. The chain's CDR3 is CATSTISSDEQYF. The CDR3 nucleotides are TGTGCCACCAGCACTATCTCCTCCGACGAGCAGTACTTC. Together with reference TRBV15 and TRBJ2-7, the CDR3 gives the full variable domain: DAMVIQNPRYQVTQFGKPVTLSCSQTLNHNVMYWYQQKSSQAPKLLFHYYDKDFNNEADTPDNFQSRRPNTSFCFLDIRSPGLGDTAMYLCATSTISSDEQYFGPGTRLTVT.

This clonotype has just one count. The CDR3 loop is CASSSGTIYEQYF. CDR3 in DNA: TGTGCCAGCAGTTCGGGAACTATTTACGAGCAGTACTTC. The chain has TRBV12-3 or TRBV12-4 and TRBJ2-7, with D maybe TRBD2 (5 bases). V shed 4 bases and J shed 4 bases, with 11 bases lying between them. The CDR3 loop spans 13 amino acids.

The V call is TRBV29-1, the J call TRBJ2-1; no reliable D call. This CDR3 has 13 amino acids. In germline, CDR1 is SQVTM, CDR2 ANQGSEA. V lost 4 bases and J 0 bases, leaving 7 bases between the germline ends. The CDR3 DNA reads as TGCAGCGTTGCCGGTAGCTCCTACAATGAGCAGTTCTTC. As protein: CSVAGSSYNEQFF.

This clonotype appeared a few times. The chain combines TRBV12-3 or TRBV12-4 with TRBJ1-6; D is possibly TRBD1 (5 bases). The CDR3 has 12 residues. V lost 6 bases to trimming and J lost 7 bases, with 7 bases between them. Here the CDR3 reads CASSPGNSPLHF. In DNA, the CDR3 is TGTGCCAGCAGCCCAGGGAATTCACCCCTCCACTTT.

This chain joins TRBV2 and TRBJ1-1, with 11 nucleotides matching TRBD1. Losses at the gene ends were 6 bases for V and 5 bases for J; bases not matched to a gene: 11. The CDR3 is made up of 16 amino acids. Germline CDR1 is SNHLY and CDR2 is FYNNEI. CDR3 sequence reads: CASSQEGTGGYTEAFF. The CDR3 bases are TGTGCCAGCAGCCAAGAGGGGACAGGGGGTTATACTGAAGCTTTCTTT.

V is TRBV4-1 and J is TRBJ1-5; tentative D call: TRBD1 (5 bases). The germline V gene encodes CDR1 MGHRA and CDR2 YSYEKL. Trimming stripped 1 base from V and 1 base from J, with 5 bases between. The CDR3 contains 14 residues. The CDR3 nucleotides read TGCGCCAGCAGCCAAGGGGGCAGCAATCAGCCCCAGCATTTT. This translates into CASSQGGSNQPQHF.

V is TRBV3-1 and J is TRBJ2-2; D is ambiguous. This CDR3 spans 13 amino acids. Germline lookup yields CDR1 LGHDT and CDR2 YNNKEL (reference sequence). Trimming left V 0 bases short and J 6 bases short, with 5 bases between. CDR3 in amino acids: CASSQDGAGELFF. The CDR3 DNA is TGTGCCAGCAGCCAAGACGGTGCCGGGGAGCTGTTTTTT. The full variable domain, in which reference TRBV3-1 and TRBJ2-2 provide the parts outside the CDR3, is DTAVSQTPKYLVTQMGNDKSIKCEQNLGHDTMYWYKQDSKKFLKIMFSYNNKELIINETVPNRFSPKSPDKAHLNLHINSLELGDSAVYFCASSQDGAGELFFGEGSRLTVL.

This clonotype was seen a few times. This chain links TRBV12-3 or TRBV12-4 with TRBJ2-7, with D hard to call. The CDR3 is 13 residues long. The V and J ends lost 5 bases and 5 bases respectively, with 13 bases between them. CDR3 sequence (DNA): TGTGCCAGCAGTCTCTACCCGAGCCACGAGCAGTACTTC. It translates to CASSLYPSHEQYF.

This clonotype appeared a single time. The chain joins TRBV14 to TRBJ2-3; D call uncertain. Germline CDR1 SGHDN, CDR2 FVKESK. Trimming pared 4 bases from V and 0 bases from J, leaving 14 bases between. This CDR3 spans 16 amino acids. For the CDR3, the DNA is TGTGCCAGCAGCCCCAACTCTTTGGGGAGCACAGATACGCAGTATTTT. Residues: CASSPNSLGSTDTQYF. Variable domain in full (rest from reference TRBV14 and TRBJ2-3): EAGVTQFPSHSVIEKGQTVTLRCDPISGHDNLYWYRRVMGKEIKFLLHFVKESKQDESGMPNNRFLAERTGGTYSTLKVQPAELEDSGVYFCASSPNSLGSTDTQYFGPGTRLTVL.

This clonotype was counted a few times. This sequence joins TRBV12-3 or TRBV12-4 and TRBJ1-3; possible D gene TRBD1, 5 bases. CDR3 size: 16 residues. The ends were cut back, 5 bases at V and 0 bases at J, with 14 bases in the middle. CDR3: CASSVLDIPSGNTIYF. The CDR3 DNA sequence: TGTGCCAGCAGTGTTCTGGACATACCCTCTGGAAACACCATATATTTT.

The rearrangement joins TRBV29-1 to TRBJ2-1, with 12 bases identical to TRBD2. The germline V gene has CDR1 SQVTM and CDR2 ANQGSEA. The CDR3 has 15 residues. The J segment lost 9 bases and the V segment lost 5 bases, leaving 11 bases of the junction unmatched. The DNA for the CDR3 is TGCAGCGTTTGTCCCTCTAGCGGGGGGGCGATTGAGCAGTTCTTC. It encodes CSVCPSSGGAIEQFF.

This clonotype was observed a handful of times. V is TRBV6-5 and J is TRBJ2-2, with D unclear. CDR1 is MNHEY and CDR2 is SVGAGI in the germline V gene. The V end was cut by 4 bases, the J end by 8 bases, with 14 bases between. The CDR3 sequence is 14 residues long. CDR3 protein: CASSWELPPGELFF. In DNA form, the CDR3 reads TGTGCCAGCAGTTGGGAATTACCCCCTGGGGAGCTGTTTTTT.

This clonotype has only a few counts. This sequence joins TRBV27 and TRBJ1-1; D is perhaps TRBD1 (5 bases). The CDR3 length is 14 residues. CDR1 is MNHEY, CDR2 SMNVEV, per germline (reference sequence). The V gene lost 4 bases and the J gene lost 1 base, with 10 bases spanning the gap. The CDR3 region is CASSWGGANTEAFF. In DNA, the CDR3 is TGTGCCAGCAGTTGGGGGGGAGCGAACACTGAAGCTTTCTTT.

The chain has TRBV6-2 or TRBV6-3 and TRBJ2-6, with D perhaps TRBD2 (5 bases). This CDR3 has 16 amino acids. CDR1 and CDR2 from the germline V gene are MNHEY and SVGEGT. The ends were cut back, 4 bases at V and 1 base at J, with 11 bases in the middle. This CDR3 reads CASSFHGDSGANVLTF. The CDR3 region has the DNA TGTGCCAGCAGTTTCCACGGGGATTCTGGGGCCAACGTCCTGACTTTC.

Many counts were recorded for this clonotype. The chain employs TRBV27 and TRBJ2-3; the match to TRBD2 covers 7 bases. Trimming removed 5 bases from V and 4 bases from J; junction bases left unmatched: 3. Germline V lookup: CDR1 MNHEY, CDR2 SMNVEV (reference sequence). This CDR3 spans 13 amino acids. The CDR3 protein is CASSLTSADTQYF. The CDR3 DNA sequence: TGTGCCAGCAGTCTCACTAGCGCAGATACGCAGTATTTT.

J is TRBJ1-6 and V is TRBV4-3, with D possibly matching TRBD1 (5 bases). This CDR3 region has 19 residues. Germline V CDR1 and CDR2: LGHNA, YSLEER. Between the trimmed V and J ends, which lost 1 base and 7 bases, there was a span of 23 bases. The CDR3 region has the DNA TGCGCCAGCAGCCAAGGCAGTCAAGGCAGTGTACAGGAAAATTCACCCCTCCACTTT. It specifies CASSQGSQGSVQENSPLHF.

The CDR3 bases are TGTGCCAGCAGCCGATTCGGGACTAGCTTCGATGAGCAGTTCTTC. Translation gives CASSRFGTSFDEQFF. The gene calls are TRBV14 and TRBJ2-1, with 9 bases matching TRBD2. The J segment lost 8 bases and the V segment lost 4 bases, leaving 9 bases of the junction unmatched. The CDR3 length is 15 residues. Germline values: CDR1 SGHDN, CDR2 FVKESK.

The chain recombines TRBV7-9 with TRBJ2-4; D tentatively reads TRBD1 or TRBD2 (7 bases each). V was clipped by 3 bases and J by 3 bases, with 15 bases between them. CDR1 and CDR2 (germline): SEHNR, FQNEAQ (reference sequence). CDR3 length: 16 amino acids. The CDR3 DNA sequence: TGTGCCAGCAGCTTTCAAGGCAGGGGGGGCAAAAACATTCAGTACTTC. It specifies CASSFQGRGGKNIQYF. Filled out from reference TRBV7-9 and TRBJ2-4, the complete variable domain reads DTGVSQNPRHKITKRGQNVTFRCDPISEHNRLYWYRQTLGQGPEFLTYFQNEAQLEKSRLLSDRFSAERPKGSFSTLEIQRTEQGDSAMYLCASSFQGRGGKNIQYFGAGTRLSVL.

This chain joins TRBV5-1 and TRBJ2-7; TRBD1 agrees at 8 bases. Trimming removed 4 bases from V and 6 bases from J; junction bases left unmatched: 6. Germline CDR1 reads SGHRS; CDR2 reads YFSETQ. The CDR3 extends over 13 amino acids. The CDR3 spells CASSGTGGVEQYF. CDR3 nucleotide sequence: TGCGCCAGCAGCGGAACAGGGGGAGTCGAGCAGTACTTC.